A selection of T cell receptor beta chains follows, all from one sample in a study of shared clonotypes between healthy human individuals. Assay: immunoSEQ multiplex PCR; the TCRdb copy retains only in-frame clones and omits some. The profile shows approximately 340,000 clones, over 65% of them singletons. The sample comprised memory CD4+ T cells sorted from blood. The receptor source for this set is a man in his thirties or forties in good health. The CDR3 runs from the conserved cysteine through the conserved F or W. Each record gives: J gene, V gene, D gene, clone size, CDR3 protein, CDR3 DNA. The D gene is left open where the match is weak. Only some rows state a clone size, as once, few, many or a class for expanded clones.

j_call: TRBJ2-1
v_call: TRBV19
d_call: .
clone_size: .
cdr3_aa: CASSTYTGASYNEQFF
cdr3_nt: TGTGCCAGTAGTACCTACACAGGCGCCTCGTACAATGAGCAGTTCTTC

j_call: TRBJ2-1
v_call: TRBV2
d_call: .
clone_size: .
cdr3_aa: CASSTGGTHNEQFF
cdr3_nt: TGTGCCAGCAGTACGGGCGGGACCCACAATGAGCAGTTCTTC

j_call: TRBJ1-3
v_call: TRBV6-6
d_call: .
clone_size: .
cdr3_aa: CASSRPGLRSTIYF
cdr3_nt: TGTGCCAGCAGCCGACCGGGACTGCGTAGCACCATATATTTT

j_call: TRBJ2-1
v_call: TRBV15
d_call: TRBD2
clone_size: few
cdr3_aa: CATSTRLALYNEQFF
cdr3_nt: TGTGCCACCAGCACTCGACTAGCGCTTTACAATGAGCAGTTCTTC

j_call: TRBJ1-4
v_call: TRBV7-9
d_call: TRBD1
clone_size: .
cdr3_aa: CASSLLRGRGEKLFF
cdr3_nt: TGTGCCAGCAGCTTACTCAGGGGGCGAGGTGAAAAACTGTTTTTT

j_call: TRBJ2-4
v_call: TRBV29-1
d_call: .
clone_size: .
cdr3_aa: CSVVLGKNIQYF
cdr3_nt: TGCAGCGTTGTTTTGGGCAAAAACATTCAGTACTTC

j_call: TRBJ1-4
v_call: TRBV28
d_call: .
clone_size: few
cdr3_aa: CASSLVARADEKLFF
cdr3_nt: TGTGCCAGCAGTTTAGTGGCAAGGGCGGATGAAAAACTGTTTTTT

j_call: TRBJ1-5
v_call: TRBV19
d_call: .
clone_size: once
cdr3_aa: CASSSFRVGNQPQHF
cdr3_nt: TGTGCCAGTAGTTCTTTCAGGGTCGGCAATCAGCCCCAGCATTTT

j_call: TRBJ1-4
v_call: TRBV7-9
d_call: .
clone_size: once
cdr3_aa: CASSPAGGSEKLFF
cdr3_nt: TGTGCCAGCAGCCCCGCCGGGGGTTCAGAAAAACTGTTTTTT

j_call: TRBJ2-5
v_call: TRBV25-1
d_call: TRBD1
clone_size: .
cdr3_aa: CASIGTGGETQYF
cdr3_nt: TGTGCCAGCATAGGGACAGGGGGTGAGACCCAGTACTTC

j_call: TRBJ1-5
v_call: TRBV28
d_call: .
clone_size: few
cdr3_aa: CASSFSSGGGNQPQHF
cdr3_nt: TGTGCCAGCAGTTTTTCCTCAGGAGGCGGCAATCAGCCCCAGCATTTT

j_call: TRBJ2-1
v_call: TRBV28
d_call: .
clone_size: .
cdr3_aa: CASSFGVASYNEQFF
cdr3_nt: TGTGCCAGCAGTTTCGGCGTAGCGTCCTACAATGAGCAGTTCTTC

j_call: TRBJ1-5
v_call: TRBV2
d_call: .
clone_size: few
cdr3_aa: CASSIRTVLSQPQHF
cdr3_nt: TGTGCCAGCAGTATCAGGACAGTCCTCAGTCAGCCCCAGCATTTT

j_call: TRBJ1-5
v_call: TRBV30
d_call: .
clone_size: .
cdr3_aa: CAWSVNQGGPQHF
cdr3_nt: TGTGCCTGGAGTGTAAATCAGGGCGGACCCCAGCATTTT

j_call: TRBJ2-5
v_call: TRBV10-3
d_call: TRBD2
clone_size: .
cdr3_aa: CAISAPSGAGGETQYF
cdr3_nt: TGTGCCATCAGTGCCCCTAGCGGGGCGGGGGGAGAGACCCAGTACTTC

j_call: TRBJ1-3
v_call: TRBV7-9
d_call: .
clone_size: .
cdr3_aa: CATQRGSGNTIYF
cdr3_nt: TGTGCCACCCAAAGGGGCTCTGGAAACACCATATATTTT

j_call: TRBJ2-5
v_call: TRBV18
d_call: TRBD1
clone_size: once
cdr3_aa: CASSPPWGTEKGTQYF
cdr3_nt: TGTGCCAGCTCACCTCCCTGGGGGACAGAAAAGGGGACCCAGTACTTC

j_call: TRBJ2-1
v_call: TRBV7-2
d_call: .
clone_size: many
cdr3_aa: CASSLRQDNEQFF
cdr3_nt: TGTGCCAGCAGCTTACGACAAGACAATGAGCAGTTCTTC

j_call: TRBJ2-1
v_call: TRBV7-7
d_call: .
clone_size: once
cdr3_aa: CASSLGAFNEQFF
cdr3_nt: TGTGCCAGCAGCTTAGGCGCCTTCAATGAGCAGTTCTTC

j_call: TRBJ2-4
v_call: TRBV15
d_call: .
clone_size: .
cdr3_aa: CATSRAGGAKNIQYF
cdr3_nt: TGTGCCACCAGCAGAGCCGGGGGCGCCAAAAACATTCAGTACTTC

j_call: TRBJ2-2
v_call: TRBV4-3
d_call: .
clone_size: .
cdr3_aa: CASSQDVGLAGELFF
cdr3_nt: TGCGCCAGCAGCCAAGACGTTGGTTTGGCCGGGGAGCTGTTTTTT

j_call: TRBJ2-3
v_call: TRBV27
d_call: .
clone_size: few
cdr3_aa: CASSFSWGGQYF
cdr3_nt: TGTGCCAGCAGTTTTTCCTGGGGTGGGCAGTATTTT

j_call: TRBJ2-7
v_call: TRBV9
d_call: .
clone_size: .
cdr3_aa: CASSPNSGGSYEQYF
cdr3_nt: TGTGCCAGCAGCCCCAACTCCGGGGGTTCCTACGAGCAGTACTTC